This T cell receptor (beta chain) was recovered during a study of T-cell reconstitution after alpha-beta-depleted transplantation in children. V lost 9 bases to trimming and J lost 6 bases, with 20 bases between them. Germline loops: CDR1 MNHEY, CDR2 SMNVEV (reference sequence). The CDR3 runs to 15 residues. This clonotype has more than one count but fewer than ten. Preparation of the TCRbeta library used unique molecular identifiers. TCRdb reanalysed the PCR reads using MiXCR and keeps one entry per CDR3 protein. The sample shows hundreds of thousands of distinct CDR3 sequences, over 10% of them seen only once.

Sample: PBMCs, mostly from graft donor cells, taken 360 days after TCRalphabeta/CD19-depleted stem cell transplant. The sequence was obtained from a male patient between 10 and 17 years old who had a stem cell transplant for acute myeloid leukemia, so the T cells may come from the graft donor. This chain connects TRBV27 to TRBJ2-2; D unclear. This chain's CDR3 is CASVGATSPPGELFF. In DNA form, the CDR3 reads TGTGCCAGTGTCGGAGCGACCAGCCCCCCCGGGGAGCTGTTTTTT.